The 15 T cell receptor beta chains reported below all come from one sample, sequenced in a study of somatic mutations in cytotoxic T cells in rheumatoid arthritis. Measured with immunoSEQ multiplex PCR; TCRdb has only the in-frame clones, and not every one. The repertoire has about 19,000 clones, around 85% of them found once; the top ten carry 6% to 8.5%. Sequenced input: CD8+ T cells sorted from blood. All receptors derive from a woman between 40 and 55 years old with rheumatoid arthritis.

Only a few counts were recorded for this clone. This chain links TRBV7-9 with TRBJ1-1; 7 bases align to TRBD1. CDR3 length: 11 amino acids. The V and J ends lost 6 bases and 6 bases, in that order; junction bases with no gene match: 1. The germline CDR1 and CDR2 sequences are SEHNR and FQNEAQ (reference sequence). In nucleotides, the CDR3 is TGTGCCAGCAGACAGGGGCCTGAAGCTTTCTTT. Residues: CASRQGPEAFF.

This clone was counted a few times. This chain connects TRBV11-3 to TRBJ2-1, with TRBD2 identical over 10 bases. The CDR3 runs 15 residues. Per germline, CDR1 SGHNT and CDR2 YENEEA. With 4 bases clipped from V and 8 bases from J, the junction kept 8 bases outside the gene matches. The CDR3 protein is CASSSTGTSVDEQFF. CDR3 nucleotides: TGTGCCAGCAGCTCGACCGGGACTAGCGTCGATGAGCAGTTCTTC. Looking up the rest from reference TRBV11-3 and TRBJ2-1 gives the full variable domain: EAGVVQSPRYKIIEKKQPVAFWCNPISGHNTLYWYLQNLGQGPELLIRYENEEAVDDSQLPKDRFSAERLKGVDSTLKIQPAELGDSAVYLCASSSTGTSVDEQFFGPGTRLTVL.

The gene calls are TRBV4-1 and TRBJ1-4, with no clear D. This CDR3 is built from 14 residues. Germline loops: CDR1 MGHRA, CDR2 YSYEKL. Trimming removed 4 bases from V and 5 bases from J, with 11 bases in between. CDR3 region: CASSPRHLNEKLFF. The CDR3, as DNA: TGCGCCAGCAGCCCGCGACATTTGAATGAAAAACTGTTTTTT.

The chain has TRBV7-2 and TRBJ2-7; 9 nucleotides align to TRBD1. The ends lost 3 bases at V and 6 bases at J; junction bases unmatched: 6. There are 14 residues in the CDR3. Germline assignment: CDR1 SGHTA and CDR2 FQGNSA. CDR3 in DNA: TGTGCCAGCAGCTTCGGGACAGGGCGGAGCGAGCAGTACTTC. This sequence encodes CASSFGTGRSEQYF.

CDR3: CASSQNLANEQFF. In nucleotides, the CDR3 is TGTGCCAGCAGCCAAAACCTAGCAAATGAGCAGTTCTTC. The rearrangement uses TRBV4-2 and TRBJ2-1; D possibly corresponds to TRBD2 (5 bases). With 2 bases removed from V and 7 bases from J, the gap between germline ends came to 9 bases. The germline gives CDR1 LGHNA, CDR2 YNFKEQ. CDR3 length: 13 amino acids.

The chain is built from TRBV19 and TRBJ2-3, with 10 bases aligning to TRBD2. CDR3 length: 18 residues. Germline CDR1 is LNHDA and CDR2 is SQIVND (reference sequence). With 5 bases clipped from V and 3 bases from J, the junction kept 14 bases outside the gene matches. This chain's CDR3 is CASSSTRLAGVGTDTQYF. CDR3 DNA: TGTGCCAGTAGTTCAACCCGTCTAGCGGGAGTGGGAACAGATACGCAGTATTTT.

The chain joins TRBV19 to TRBJ1-1; possibly TRBD1 for D (5 bases). CDR3 size: 15 residues. Trimming cost V 4 bases and J 1 base, with 13 bases left between them. Looked up from germline, CDR1 is LNHDA and CDR2 is SQIVND (reference sequence). CDR3 sequence (DNA): TGTGCCAGTAGTAAGTGGGGCGAGGCGAACACTGAAGCTTTCTTT. Its protein product is CASSKWGEANTEAFF.

The V call is TRBV28, the J call TRBJ2-2, with unresolved D. Germline V gene sequence: CDR1 MDHEN, CDR2 SYDVKM. Trimming removed 3 bases at V and 2 bases at J, with 7 bases between. The CDR3 contains 14 residues. In DNA, the CDR3 is TGTGCCAGCAGTTTTAGTGTAAACACCGGGGAGCTGTTTTTT. It encodes CASSFSVNTGELFF.

For the CDR3, the DNA is TGTGCCAGCAGTTACGGCGGGACGGTCTACGAGCAGTACTTC. It codes for CASSYGGTVYEQYF. The chain links TRBV6-5 to TRBJ2-7; a possible D gene is TRBD2 (6 bases). V was pared by 2 bases and J by 3 bases, with 11 bases between. Germline-derived CDR1 and CDR2 are MNHEY and SVGAGI. The CDR3 runs 14 residues.

J is TRBJ2-3 and V is TRBV19; TRBD2 is a possible D gene (7 bases). V lost 3 bases and J 3 bases, leaving 13 bases between the germline ends. The CDR3 has 15 residues. CDR1 LNHDA and CDR2 SQIVND come from the germline V gene (reference sequence). In nucleotides, the CDR3 is TGTGCCAGTAGTATTAGCGCGGGGGCAACAGATACGCAGTATTTT. It is translated as CASSISAGATDTQYF. The whole variable domain, filled in from reference TRBV19 and TRBJ2-3, reads DGGITQSPKYLFRKEGQNVTLSCEQNLNHDAMYWYRQDPGQGLRLIYYSQIVNDFQKGDIAEGYSVSREKKESFPLTVTSAQKNPTAFYLCASSISAGATDTQYFGPGTRLTVL.

The chain recombines TRBV19 with TRBJ2-2, with D possibly matching TRBD2 (5 bases). This CDR3 is 16 amino acids long. Trimming shortened V by 1 base and J by 1 base, and 10 bases separated the two germline ends. Germline CDR1 LNHDA, CDR2 SQIVND (reference sequence). As DNA, the CDR3 is TGTGCCAGTAGTATAGTGGGAGCACAGAACACCGGGGAGCTGTTTTTT. Translating gives CASSIVGAQNTGELFF.

This chain links TRBV5-5 with TRBJ1-2; possibly TRBD1 for D (5 bases). The germline V gene has CDR1 SGHKS and CDR2 YYEKEE (reference sequence). The CDR3 is made up of 15 amino acids. With 4 bases removed from V and 5 bases from J, the gap between germline ends came to 18 bases. CDR3 DNA sequence: TGTGCCAGCAGCCCCCGGGGGAGCAGATTATATGGCTACACCTTC. Protein product: CASSPRGSRLYGYTF.

The chain joins TRBV25-1 to TRBJ2-1; unclear D gene. Trimming left V 2 bases short and J 10 bases short, with 9 bases between. The CDR3 has 12 residues. Germline lookup yields CDR1 MGHDK and CDR2 SYGVNS. CDR3 in amino acids: CASSEVAWEQFF. The CDR3 nucleotides read TGTGCCAGCAGTGAAGTTGCGTGGGAGCAGTTCTTC. Full variable domain (rest looked up from reference TRBV25-1 and TRBJ2-1): EADIYQTPRYLVIGTGKKITLECSQTMGHDKMYWYQQDPGMELHLIHYSYGVNSTEKGDLSSESTVSRIRTEHFPLTLESARPSHTSQYLCASSEVAWEQFFGPGTRLTVL.

This clone was found once. The CDR3 nucleotides are TGTGCCAGCAGTGAATATGAGGGAAACACCATATATTTT. It encodes CASSEYEGNTIYF. The genes are TRBV25-1 and TRBJ1-3; D unclear. CDR3 length equals 13 residues. Germline-derived CDR1 and CDR2 are MGHDK and SYGVNS. The germline V and J ends were trimmed by 0 bases and 4 bases, with 4 bases remaining between them.

The chain combines TRBV5-1 with TRBJ1-4; the D is unclear. This CDR3 is 16 amino acids long. Germline V gives CDR1 SGHRS, CDR2 YFSETQ. Trimming took 4 bases from V and 8 from J, leaving 21 bases between them. The CDR3 nucleotides read TGCGCCAGCAGCCTCCGGTCCAGCGGGGTGGGCGAAAAACTGTTTTTT. Residues: CASSLRSSGVGEKLFF. Together with reference TRBV5-1 and TRBJ1-4, the CDR3 gives the full variable domain: KAGVTQTPRYLIKTRGQQVTLSCSPISGHRSVSWYQQTPGQGLQFLFEYFSETQRNKGNFPGRFSGRQFSNSRSEMNVSTLELGDSALYLCASSLRSSGVGEKLFFGSGTQLSVL.